This T cell receptor (beta chain) was captured by sequencing in a study of blood T cell repertoires in COVID-19. Study as a whole: Samples representing acute and convalescent COVID-19 were sourced from the United States, Italy and Spain. Sample material is recorded as cDNA or gDNA derived from T cells, B-cell-depleted T cells, or PBMCs.

In the original workflow: How many nucleated cells were present was estimated from reference gene primer amplification. Assay used: immunoSEQ multiplex PCR; TCRdb lists only in-frame clones, some missing. V and J calls plus clone size are reproduced from that table; the DNA served to infer D and trimming. The data hold 300,000 to 450,000 clones, with 85% observed a single time. The germline gives CDR1 MNHNS, CDR2 SASEGT. The CDR3 is 15 residues long. V was pared by 3 bases and J by 4 bases, with 8 bases of the junction left unmatched. This clone has only one observation. The sequence was collected from a woman aged 18 to 35 with acute or convalescent COVID-19. The chain links TRBV6-1 to TRBJ1-1; the match to TRBD1 covers 7 bases. Sequencing was done on a sample of peripheral blood. The CDR3 here is CASSDWTTGATEAFF. DNA of the CDR3: TGTGCCAGCAGTGATTGGACCACAGGGGCCACTGAAGCTTTCTTT.